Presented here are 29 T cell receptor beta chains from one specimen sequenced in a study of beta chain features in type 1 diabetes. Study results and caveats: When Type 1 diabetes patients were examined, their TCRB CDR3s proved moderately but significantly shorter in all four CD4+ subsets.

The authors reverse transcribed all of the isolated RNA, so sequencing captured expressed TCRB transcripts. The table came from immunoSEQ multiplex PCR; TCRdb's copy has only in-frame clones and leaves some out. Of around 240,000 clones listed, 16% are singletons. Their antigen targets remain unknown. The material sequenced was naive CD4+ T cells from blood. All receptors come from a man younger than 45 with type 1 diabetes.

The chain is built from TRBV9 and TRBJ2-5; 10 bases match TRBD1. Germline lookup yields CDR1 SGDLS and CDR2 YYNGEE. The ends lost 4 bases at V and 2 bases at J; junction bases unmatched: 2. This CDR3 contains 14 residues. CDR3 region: CASSPGQGQETQYF. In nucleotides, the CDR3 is TGTGCCAGCAGCCCGGGACAGGGGCAAGAGACCCAGTACTTC.

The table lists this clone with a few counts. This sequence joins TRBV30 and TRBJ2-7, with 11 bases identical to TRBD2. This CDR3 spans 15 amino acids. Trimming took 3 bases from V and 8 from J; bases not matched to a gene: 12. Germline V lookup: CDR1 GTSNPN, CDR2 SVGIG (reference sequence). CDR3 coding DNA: TGTGCCTGGAGCTTAGCGGGAGGGCCGGTAGGGAAGCAGTACTTC. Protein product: CAWSLAGGPVGKQYF. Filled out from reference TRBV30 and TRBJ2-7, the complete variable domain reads SQTIHQWPATLVQPVGSPLSLECTVEGTSNPNLYWYRQAAGRGLQLLFYSVGIGQISSEVPQNLSASRPQDRQFILSSKKLLLSDSGFYLCAWSLAGGPVGKQYFGPGTRLTVT.

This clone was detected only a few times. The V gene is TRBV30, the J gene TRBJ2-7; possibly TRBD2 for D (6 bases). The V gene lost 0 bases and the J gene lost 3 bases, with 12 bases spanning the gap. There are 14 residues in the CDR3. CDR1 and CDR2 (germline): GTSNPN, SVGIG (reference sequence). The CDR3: CAWSVGGVSYEQYF. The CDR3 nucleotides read TGTGCCTGGAGTGTGGGAGGTGTCAGCTACGAGCAGTACTTC.

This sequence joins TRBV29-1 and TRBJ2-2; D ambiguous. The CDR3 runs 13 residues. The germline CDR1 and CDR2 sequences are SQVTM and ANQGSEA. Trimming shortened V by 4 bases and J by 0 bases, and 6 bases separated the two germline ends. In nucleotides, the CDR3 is TGCAGCGTTGGGCCCGCGAACACCGGGGAGCTGTTTTTT. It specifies CSVGPANTGELFF.

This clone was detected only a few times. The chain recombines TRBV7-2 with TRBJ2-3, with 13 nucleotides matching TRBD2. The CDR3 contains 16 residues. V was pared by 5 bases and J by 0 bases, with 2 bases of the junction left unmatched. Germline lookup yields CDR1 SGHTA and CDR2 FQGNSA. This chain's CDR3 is CASSPGLAGSTDTQYF. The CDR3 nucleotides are TGTGCCAGCAGCCCGGGACTAGCGGGGAGCACAGATACGCAGTATTTT.

CDR3 amino acids: CASSPTSGAYNEQFF. The CDR3, as DNA: TGTGCCAGCAGCCCGACTAGCGGGGCCTACAATGAGCAGTTCTTC. The chain is built from TRBV7-8 and TRBJ2-1; 11 bases align to TRBD2. This CDR3 spans 15 amino acids. Per germline, CDR1 SGHVS and CDR2 FQNEAQ. Trimming removed 5 bases from V and 2 bases from J; junction bases left unmatched: 2.

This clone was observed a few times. The CDR3 protein is CASSRTSGSSGELFF. The CDR3 DNA follows: TGTGCCAGCAGTCGGACTAGCGGGAGCTCCGGGGAGCTGTTTTTT. The V gene is TRBV7-9, the J gene TRBJ2-2; 13 bases are a match to TRBD2. Germline V gene sequence: CDR1 SEHNR, CDR2 FQNEAQ (reference sequence). The J segment lost 6 bases and the V segment lost 6 bases, leaving 4 bases of the junction unmatched. This CDR3 comprises 15 residues.

The CDR3 spells CASSVGGTGVFNEQFF. DNA of the CDR3: TGTGCCAGCAGCGTAGGGGGAACGGGAGTTTTTAATGAGCAGTTCTTC. This chain connects TRBV9 to TRBJ2-1; possibly TRBD2 for D (6 bases). The germline V and J ends were trimmed by 0 bases and 7 bases, with 17 bases remaining between them. Germline CDR1 reads SGDLS; CDR2 reads YYNGEE. This CDR3 is built from 16 residues.

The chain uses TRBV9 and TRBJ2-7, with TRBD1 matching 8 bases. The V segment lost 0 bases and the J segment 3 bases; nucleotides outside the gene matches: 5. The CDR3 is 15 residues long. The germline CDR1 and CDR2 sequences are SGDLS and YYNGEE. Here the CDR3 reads CASSVEGTGGYEQYF. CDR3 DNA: TGTGCCAGCAGCGTAGAAGGAACAGGGGGCTACGAGCAGTACTTC.

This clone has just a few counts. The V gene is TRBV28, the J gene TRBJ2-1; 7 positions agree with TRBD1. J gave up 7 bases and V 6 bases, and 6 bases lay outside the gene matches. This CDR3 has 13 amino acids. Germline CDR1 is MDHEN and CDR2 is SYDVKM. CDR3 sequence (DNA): TGTGCCAGCAGACAGGGGTTGGGAAATGAGCAGTTCTTC. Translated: CASRQGLGNEQFF. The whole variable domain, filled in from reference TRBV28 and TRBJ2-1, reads DVKVTQSSRYLVKRTGEKVFLECVQDMDHENMFWYRQDPGLGLRLIYFSYDVKMKEKGDIPEGYSVSREKKERFSLILESASTNQTSMYLCASRQGLGNEQFFGPGTRLTVL.

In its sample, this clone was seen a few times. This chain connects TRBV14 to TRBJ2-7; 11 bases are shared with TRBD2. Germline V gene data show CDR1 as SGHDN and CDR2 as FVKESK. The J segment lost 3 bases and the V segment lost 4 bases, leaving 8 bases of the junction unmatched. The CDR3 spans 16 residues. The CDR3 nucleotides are TGTGCCAGCAGCCCGACCGGGACTAGCGGCTTCTACGAGCAGTACTTC. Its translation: CASSPTGTSGFYEQYF.

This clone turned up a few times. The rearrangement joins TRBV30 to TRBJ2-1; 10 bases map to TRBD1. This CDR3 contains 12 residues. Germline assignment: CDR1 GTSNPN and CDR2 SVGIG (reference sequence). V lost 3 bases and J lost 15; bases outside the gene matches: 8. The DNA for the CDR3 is TGTGCCTGGAGGGACGGACAGGGGGTTTGGTTCTTC. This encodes CAWRDGQGVWFF.

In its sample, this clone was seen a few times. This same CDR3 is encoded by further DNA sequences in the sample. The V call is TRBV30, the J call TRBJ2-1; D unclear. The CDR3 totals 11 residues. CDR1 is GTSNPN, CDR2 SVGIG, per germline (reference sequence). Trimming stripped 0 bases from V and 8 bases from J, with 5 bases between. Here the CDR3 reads CAWSVFHEQFF. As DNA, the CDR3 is TGTGCCTGGAGTGTGTTCCATGAGCAGTTCTTC.

The CDR3, as DNA: TGTGCCTGGAATCAGGATACAAACATTCAGTACTTC. Protein: CAWNQDTNIQYF. The chain is built from TRBV30 and TRBJ2-4; the D is unclear. CDR1 and CDR2 from the germline V gene are GTSNPN and SVGIG (reference sequence). The V and J ends lost 4 bases and 6 bases respectively, with 10 bases between them. The CDR3 extends over 12 amino acids.

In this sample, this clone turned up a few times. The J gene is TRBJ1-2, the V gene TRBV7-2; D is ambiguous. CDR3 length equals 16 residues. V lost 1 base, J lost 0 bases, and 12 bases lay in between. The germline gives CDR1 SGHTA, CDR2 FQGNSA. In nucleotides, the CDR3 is TGTGCCAGCAGCTTAGGAAAGCGTGAAGCTAACTATGGCTACACCTTC. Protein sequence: CASSLGKREANYGYTF.

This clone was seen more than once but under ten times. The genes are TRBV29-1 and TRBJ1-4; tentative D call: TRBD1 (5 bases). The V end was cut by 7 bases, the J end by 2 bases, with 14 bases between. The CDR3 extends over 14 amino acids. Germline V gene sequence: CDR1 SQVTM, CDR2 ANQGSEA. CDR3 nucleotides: TGCAGCGCCAGTCTGGGGGGGACTAATGAAAAACTGTTTTTT. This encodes CSASLGGTNEKLFF.

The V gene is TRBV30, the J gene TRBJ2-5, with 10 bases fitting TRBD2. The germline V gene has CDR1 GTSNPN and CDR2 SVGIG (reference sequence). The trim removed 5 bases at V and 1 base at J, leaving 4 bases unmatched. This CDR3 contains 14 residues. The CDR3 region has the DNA TGTGCCTGGGGCCGGACTAGCGGCCAAGAGACCCAGTACTTC. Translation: CAWGRTSGQETQYF.

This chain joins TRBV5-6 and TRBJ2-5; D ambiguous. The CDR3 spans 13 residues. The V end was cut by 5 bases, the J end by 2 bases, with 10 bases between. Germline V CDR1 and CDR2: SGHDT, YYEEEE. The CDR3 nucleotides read TGTGCCAGCAGTCCGGACCTACAAGAGACCCAGTACTTC. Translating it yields CASSPDLQETQYF.

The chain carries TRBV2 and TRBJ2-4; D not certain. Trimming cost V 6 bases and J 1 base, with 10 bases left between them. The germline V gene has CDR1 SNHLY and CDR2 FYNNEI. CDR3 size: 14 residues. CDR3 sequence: CASRSTKAKNIQYF. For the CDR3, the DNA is TGTGCCAGCAGGTCCACCAAGGCCAAAAACATTCAGTACTTC.

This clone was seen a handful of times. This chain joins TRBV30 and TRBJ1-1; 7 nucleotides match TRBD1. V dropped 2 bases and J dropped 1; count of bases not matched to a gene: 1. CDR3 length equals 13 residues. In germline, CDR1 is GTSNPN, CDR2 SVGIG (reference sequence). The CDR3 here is CAWSRDRNTEAFF. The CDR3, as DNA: TGTGCCTGGAGTCGGGACAGGAACACTGAAGCTTTCTTT.

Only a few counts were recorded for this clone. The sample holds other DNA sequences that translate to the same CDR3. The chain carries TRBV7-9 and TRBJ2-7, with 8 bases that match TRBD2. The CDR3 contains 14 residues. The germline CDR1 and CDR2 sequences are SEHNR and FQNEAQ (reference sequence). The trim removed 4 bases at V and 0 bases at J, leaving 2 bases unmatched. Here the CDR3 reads CASSSGGSSYEQYF. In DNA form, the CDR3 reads TGTGCCAGCAGCTCGGGGGGGAGCTCCTACGAGCAGTACTTC. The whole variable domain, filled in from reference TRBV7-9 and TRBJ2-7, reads DTGVSQNPRHKITKRGQNVTFRCDPISEHNRLYWYRQTLGQGPEFLTYFQNEAQLEKSRLLSDRFSAERPKGSFSTLEIQRTEQGDSAMYLCASSSGGSSYEQYFGPGTRLTVT.

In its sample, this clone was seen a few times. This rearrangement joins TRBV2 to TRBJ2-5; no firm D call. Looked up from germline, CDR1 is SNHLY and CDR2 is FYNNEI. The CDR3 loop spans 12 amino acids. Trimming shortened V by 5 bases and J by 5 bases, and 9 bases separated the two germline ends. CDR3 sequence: CASSPIKETQYF. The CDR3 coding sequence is TGTGCCAGCAGTCCGATAAAGGAGACCCAGTACTTC.

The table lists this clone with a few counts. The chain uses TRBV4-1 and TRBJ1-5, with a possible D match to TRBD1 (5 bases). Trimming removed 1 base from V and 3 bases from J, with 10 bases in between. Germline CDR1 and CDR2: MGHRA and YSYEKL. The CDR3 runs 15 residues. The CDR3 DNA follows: TGCGCCAGCAGCCAAGTGGGGCAATTCAATCAGCCCCAGCATTTT. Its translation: CASSQVGQFNQPQHF.

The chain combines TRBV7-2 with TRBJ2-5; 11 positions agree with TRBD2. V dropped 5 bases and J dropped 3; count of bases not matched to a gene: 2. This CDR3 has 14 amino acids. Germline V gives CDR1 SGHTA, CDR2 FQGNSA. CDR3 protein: CASSAGLAEETQYF. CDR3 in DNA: TGTGCCAGCAGCGCGGGACTAGCGGAAGAGACCCAGTACTTC.

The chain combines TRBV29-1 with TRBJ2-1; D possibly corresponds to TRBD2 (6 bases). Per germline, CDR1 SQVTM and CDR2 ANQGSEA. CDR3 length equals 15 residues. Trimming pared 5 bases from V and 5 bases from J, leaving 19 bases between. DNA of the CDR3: TGCAGCGTTCGCCCAAGGTTTGTAGCGGACAATGAGCAGTTCTTC. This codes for CSVRPRFVADNEQFF.

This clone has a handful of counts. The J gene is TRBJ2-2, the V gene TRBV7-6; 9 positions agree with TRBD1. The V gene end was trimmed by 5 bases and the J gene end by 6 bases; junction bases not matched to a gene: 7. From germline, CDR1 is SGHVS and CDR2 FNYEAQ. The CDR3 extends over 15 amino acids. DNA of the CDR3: TGTGCCAGCAGCCGAGGACAGGGGTTTCCCGGGGAGCTGTTTTTT. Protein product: CASSRGQGFPGELFF.

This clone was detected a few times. DNA of the CDR3: TGCAGCGCTGGGAGACAGAACTATGGCTACACCTTC. Amino acids: CSAGRQNYGYTF. The chain employs TRBV29-1 and TRBJ1-2, with a weak D call TRBD1 (5 bases). Germline V gives CDR1 SQVTM, CDR2 ANQGSEA. CDR3 length: 12 residues. The V end lost 7 bases, the J end lost 2 bases, and 11 bases lay between the germline ends.

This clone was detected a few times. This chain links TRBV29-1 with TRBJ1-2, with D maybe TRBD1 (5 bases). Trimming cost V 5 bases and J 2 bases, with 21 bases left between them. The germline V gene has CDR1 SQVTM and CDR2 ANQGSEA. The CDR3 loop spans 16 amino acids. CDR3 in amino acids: CSVKGFEWGTNYGYTF. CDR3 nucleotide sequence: TGCAGCGTTAAGGGTTTTGAGTGGGGCACAAACTATGGCTACACCTTC.

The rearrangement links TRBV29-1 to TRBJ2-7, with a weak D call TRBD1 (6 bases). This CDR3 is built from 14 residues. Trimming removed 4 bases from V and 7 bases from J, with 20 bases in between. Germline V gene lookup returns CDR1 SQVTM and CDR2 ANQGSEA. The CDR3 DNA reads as TGCAGCGTTGTAGAGGGACAAACCTCGGGGGAGCAGTACTTC. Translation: CSVVEGQTSGEQYF.